The 9 T cell receptor beta chains below were found in one sample sequenced in a study of CD8 T cells in ankylosing spondylitis. A single record per CDR3 protein comes from TCRdb applying MiXCR to the 5' RACE reads. The sample consists of fewer than 250,000 distinct CDR3 sequences, roughly 10% of them appearing once. The specimen was blood, either unsorted or a sorted T cell fraction (not recorded which). The origin of the receptors is a male donor with ankylosing spondylitis or in good health (not recorded which).

At least ten counts were recorded for this clonotype. The chain combines TRBV11-1 with TRBJ1-4, with a weak D call TRBD1 (5 bases). V was clipped by 4 bases and J by 2 bases, with 20 bases between them. The germline V gene has CDR1 SGHAT and CDR2 FQDESV (reference sequence). The CDR3 runs 18 residues. DNA for the CDR3: TGTGCCAGCAGCTATCCGGGACTCGAAGGTTTGACTAATGAAAAACTGTTTTTT. Translation gives CASSYPGLEGLTNEKLFF.

J is TRBJ2-3 and V is TRBV20-1; 12 bases are shared with TRBD2. Losses at the gene ends were 0 bases for V and 2 bases for J; bases not matched to a gene: 6. The CDR3 loop spans 17 amino acids. Germline V gene data show CDR1 as DFQATT and CDR2 as SNEGSKA (reference sequence). Here the CDR3 DNA reads TGCAGTGCTAGAGATTACCTAGCGGGGGGGACCACAGATACGCAGTATTTT. Encoded protein: CSARDYLAGGTTDTQYF.

This clonotype appeared many times. This chain joins TRBV10-2 and TRBJ2-1, with 11 bases lining up with TRBD2. The V segment lost 6 bases and the J segment 7 bases; nucleotides outside the gene matches: 8. Germline loops: CDR1 WSHSY, CDR2 SAAADI. The CDR3 sequence is 15 residues long. CDR3 sequence reads: CASRIPGLAENEQFF. CDR3 nucleotide sequence: TGCGCCAGCAGAATTCCGGGACTAGCGGAAAATGAGCAGTTCTTC.

This clonotype was recorded at least ten times. V and J are TRBV5-1 and TRBJ1-1; TRBD1 aligns across 9 bases. There are 16 residues in the CDR3. Germline V gives CDR1 SGHRS, CDR2 YFSETQ. V lost 2 bases, J lost 4 bases, and 9 bases stayed unmatched. The CDR3 protein is CASSFLGGTGSTEAFF. The CDR3 coding sequence is TGCGCCAGCAGCTTCCTTGGGGGGACAGGGAGCACTGAAGCTTTCTTT.

This clonotype was seen at least ten times. The rearrangement uses TRBV7-9 and TRBJ1-4; 8 bases are a match to TRBD1. Germline loops: CDR1 SEHNR, CDR2 FQNEAQ (reference sequence). The length of the CDR3 is 16 residues. V was clipped by 5 bases and J by 7 bases; unmatched bases: 12. The CDR3 DNA reads as TGTGCCAGCAGCGACCGACAGGGGCAACGGGGTGAAAAACTGTTTTTT. Residues: CASSDRQGQRGEKLFF.

This clonotype was detected many times. The chain employs TRBV14 and TRBJ2-5, with TRBD2 identical over 8 bases. CDR3 size: 15 residues. V shed 1 base, J shed 5 bases, and the junction held 6 bases outside the gene matches. Per germline, CDR1 SGHDN and CDR2 FVKESK. The CDR3, as DNA: TGTGCCAGCAGCCAAGGAAGCGGGGGTACGGAGACCCAGTACTTC. This sequence encodes CASSQGSGGTETQYF.

This clonotype was seen ten or more times. This rearrangement joins TRBV20-1 to TRBJ2-7; 9 nucleotides agree with TRBD1. The J segment lost 3 bases and the V segment lost 3 bases, leaving 6 bases of the junction unmatched. The CDR3 loop spans 14 amino acids. Per germline, CDR1 DFQATT and CDR2 SNEGSKA (reference sequence). The CDR3 region has the DNA TGCAGTGCTAGTCCCGGGACAGGGAACTACGAGCAGTACTTC. This encodes CSASPGTGNYEQYF.

This clonotype has at least ten counts. This chain links TRBV7-2 with TRBJ2-7; D is perhaps TRBD1 (5 bases). The CDR3 totals 14 residues. V lost 3 bases and J lost 0, with 9 bases in between. Looked up from germline, CDR1 is SGHTA and CDR2 is FQGNSA. DNA for the CDR3: TGTGCCAGCAGCTTCGACAGTTTCTCCTACGAGCAGTACTTC. It encodes CASSFDSFSYEQYF.

At least ten counts were recorded for this clonotype. The CDR3 sequence: CAISESNAYEQYF. The CDR3 DNA sequence: TGTGCCATCAGTGAGTCGAATGCCTACGAGCAGTACTTC. The rearrangement links TRBV10-3 to TRBJ2-7; D gene unclear. Germline lookup yields CDR1 ENHRY and CDR2 SYGVKD. The CDR3 extends over 13 amino acids. V lost 0 bases, J lost 2 bases, and 5 bases lay in between.